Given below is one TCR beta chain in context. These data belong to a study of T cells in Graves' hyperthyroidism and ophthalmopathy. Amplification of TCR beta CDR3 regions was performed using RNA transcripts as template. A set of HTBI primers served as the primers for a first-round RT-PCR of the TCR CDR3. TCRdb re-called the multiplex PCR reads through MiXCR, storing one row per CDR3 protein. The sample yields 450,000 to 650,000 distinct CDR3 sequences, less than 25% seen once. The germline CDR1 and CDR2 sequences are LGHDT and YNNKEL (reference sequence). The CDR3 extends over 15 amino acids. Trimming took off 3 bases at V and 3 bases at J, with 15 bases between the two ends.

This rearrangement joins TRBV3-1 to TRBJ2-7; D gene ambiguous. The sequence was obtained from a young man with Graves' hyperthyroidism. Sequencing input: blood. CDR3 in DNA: TGTGCCAGCAGCCATCCCCGTGGGCACCTCTACGAGCAGTACTTC. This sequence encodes CASSHPRGHLYEQYF.